Each of the 18 T cell receptor beta chains below was sequenced from the same sample in a study of control samples from healthy donors and cancer patients. TCRdb's copy holds only in-frame clones and misses some; the assay was immunoSEQ multiplex PCR. This sample carries about 69,000 clones, around four fifths of them seen once, and the ten largest clones take 2.9%. The sequenced sample was PBMCs. These receptors all come from a woman between 50 and 59 years old with lung cancer.

This chain uses TRBV2 with TRBJ2-1; D is undetermined. Germline V gene sequence: CDR1 SNHLY, CDR2 FYNNEI. This CDR3 has 12 amino acids. The germline V and J ends were trimmed by 5 bases and 15 bases, with 17 bases remaining between them. CDR3 DNA sequence: TGTGCCAGCAGTCTGGGATTAGGCGATGGGTTCTTC. It yields the protein CASSLGLGDGFF.

The chain links TRBV5-4 to TRBJ1-2; 7 bases match TRBD1. The CDR3 is 13 residues long. The trim removed 2 bases at V and 4 bases at J, leaving 2 bases unmatched. The germline V gene has CDR1 SGHNT and CDR2 YYREEE (reference sequence). Here the CDR3 reads CASSLDRAYGYTF. As DNA, the CDR3 is TGTGCCAGCAGCTTAGACAGGGCCTATGGCTACACCTTC. The complete variable domain, with remaining parts taken from reference TRBV5-4 and TRBJ1-2, reads ETGVTQSPTHLIKTRGQQVTLRCSSQSGHNTVSWYQQALGQGPQFIFQYYREEENGRGNFPPRFSGLQFPNYSSELNVNALELDDSALYLCASSLDRAYGYTFGSGTRLTVV.

The chain joins TRBV5-4 to TRBJ1-2; tentatively, D is TRBD1 (6 bases). Germline V gives CDR1 SGHNT, CDR2 YYREEE (reference sequence). The CDR3 loop spans 16 amino acids. Trimming took off 4 bases at V and 1 base at J, with 17 bases between the two ends. The CDR3 DNA sequence: TGTGCCAGCAGCCCAGGAGGACAGTCCCATAACTATGGCTACACCTTC. The encoded protein is CASSPGGQSHNYGYTF.

This rearrangement joins TRBV27 to TRBJ1-1; D unresolved. CDR1 is MNHEY and CDR2 is SMNVEV in the germline V gene (reference sequence). This CDR3 comprises 15 residues. V lost 3 bases to trimming and J lost 0 bases, with 11 bases between them. CDR3 sequence reads: CASSFSIDLNTEAFF. CDR3 nucleotides: TGTGCCAGCAGTTTTAGTATAGATTTGAACACTGAAGCTTTCTTT.

J is TRBJ2-1 and V is TRBV24-1, with D possibly TRBD2 on 6 matching bases. Germline-derived CDR1 and CDR2 are KGHDR and SFDVKD. The CDR3 has 14 amino acids. The ends were cut back, 1 base at V and 6 bases at J, with 9 bases in the middle. As DNA, the CDR3 is TGTGCCACCAGTGATTTCGCGGGGACCAATGAGCAGTTCTTC. Protein: CATSDFAGTNEQFF.

The chain recombines TRBV18 with TRBJ2-3; no reliable D call. V gave up 3 bases and J gave up 1 base, with 11 bases separating them. The CDR3 totals 15 residues. Germline values: CDR1 KGHSH, CDR2 LQKENI. CDR3 protein: CASSPGRLGTDTQYF. DNA of the CDR3: TGTGCCAGCTCACCTGGACGCCTAGGCACAGATACGCAGTATTTT.

The V gene is TRBV6-5, the J gene TRBJ1-1; D is unclear. CDR1 MNHEY and CDR2 SVGAGI come from the germline V gene. This CDR3 spans 14 amino acids. Trimming took 0 bases from V and 5 from J, leaving 10 bases between them. This CDR3 reads CASSYSHSATEAFF. The CDR3 coding sequence is TGTGCCAGCAGTTACTCCCACTCTGCAACTGAAGCTTTCTTT.

This clone showed up just a few times. The chain links TRBV12-3 or TRBV12-4 to TRBJ1-5; unclear D gene. This CDR3 has 13 residues. Trimming removed 3 bases from V and 0 bases from J, with 3 bases in between. CDR3 amino acids: CASSLHSNQPQHF. The CDR3 DNA reads as TGTGCCAGCAGTTTGCATAGCAATCAGCCCCAGCATTTT.

The table lists this clone with a count of one. The chain carries TRBV2 and TRBJ1-1; TRBD1 is a possible D gene (6 bases). The CDR3 sequence is 13 residues long. Looked up from germline, CDR1 is SNHLY and CDR2 is FYNNEI. Between the trimmed V and J ends, which lost 7 bases and 5 bases, there was a span of 14 bases. As DNA, the CDR3 is TGTGCCAGCAAGAAGGAGGGGGATACTGAAGCTTTCTTT. It is translated as CASKKEGDTEAFF. Looking up the rest from reference TRBV2 and TRBJ1-1 gives the full variable domain: EPEVTQTPSHQVTQMGQEVILRCVPISNHLYFYWYRQILGQKVEFLVSFYNNEISEKSEIFDDQFSVERPDGSNFTLKIRSTKLEDSAMYFCASKKEGDTEAFFGQGTRLTVV.

J is TRBJ1-2 and V is TRBV18; D is perhaps TRBD1 (6 bases). The CDR3 has 13 residues. The V gene's germline CDR1 is KGHSH and CDR2 LQKENI. The germline V and J ends were trimmed by 5 bases and 4 bases, with 11 bases remaining between them. CDR3 residues: CASSSQGSYGYTF. The CDR3 DNA follows: TGTGCCAGCTCATCTCAGGGGAGCTATGGCTACACCTTC.

The chain uses TRBV4-3 and TRBJ1-1; D may be TRBD1 (5 bases). Germline CDR1 LGHNA, CDR2 YSLEER. Trimming took 1 base from V and 5 from J, leaving 11 bases between them. The CDR3 is 14 residues long. The CDR3 sequence: CASSQVQGFTEAFF. In DNA form, the CDR3 reads TGCGCCAGCAGCCAAGTCCAGGGTTTTACTGAAGCTTTCTTT.

The chain links TRBV3-1 (or the pseudogene TRBV3-2) to TRBJ1-5; D gene uncertain. V shed 0 bases and J shed 4 bases, with 13 bases lying between them. CDR3 length: 16 amino acids. Germline assignment: CDR1 LGHDT and CDR2 YNNKEL (reference sequence). This CDR3 is CASSQESGTGNQPQHF. DNA for the CDR3: TGTGCCAGCAGCCAAGAATCTGGTACGGGAAATCAGCCCCAGCATTTT.

The V call is TRBV7-9, the J call TRBJ1-1, with D perhaps matching TRBD1 (5 bases). The CDR3 totals 14 residues. V lost 1 base and J lost 6, with 12 bases in between. The germline gives CDR1 SEHNR, CDR2 FQNEAQ (reference sequence). The CDR3 sequence: CASSLEFGDPEAFF. The CDR3 region has the DNA TGTGCCAGCAGCTTAGAGTTCGGGGACCCTGAAGCTTTCTTT.

In this sample, this clone turned up a few times. The rearrangement uses TRBV6-1 and TRBJ2-2, with TRBD2 identical over 8 bases. The V gene's germline CDR1 is MNHNS and CDR2 SASEGT. V gave up 3 bases and J gave up 6 bases; unmatched junction bases: 9. The CDR3 is made up of 16 amino acids. As DNA, the CDR3 is TGTGCCAGCAGTGACGGGGGGGGGCGAGGGGCCGGGGAGCTGTTTTTT. It is translated as CASSDGGGRGAGELFF.

The chain has TRBV3-1 (or the pseudogene TRBV3-2) and TRBJ2-3; 8 bases align to TRBD2. The CDR3 has 16 amino acids. Germline V gene data show CDR1 as LGHDT and CDR2 as YNNKEL (reference sequence). Losses at the gene ends were 4 bases for V and 2 bases for J; bases not matched to a gene: 8. DNA of the CDR3: TGTGCCAGCAGCCGGTCGGGGGGGGCCGTCACAGATACGCAGTATTTT. Its translation is CASSRSGGAVTDTQYF.

Points on this clone: The junction and the germline gene differ at one end; a read error may be behind it. The sample contains more than one DNA sequence encoding this CDR3. The chain joins TRBV28 to TRBJ1-5, with TRBD1 as a possible D gene (5 bases). Germline values: CDR1 MDHEN, CDR2 SYDVKM. This CDR3 is 17 amino acids long. The CDR3 region is CASSLRVSQGGNQPQHF. For the CDR3, the DNA is TGTGCCAGCAGTTTACGAGTGAGTCAGGGAGGCAATCAGCCTCAGCATTTT. Based on the CDR3 plus reference TRBV28 and TRBJ1-5, the full variable domain is DVKVTQSSRYLVKRTGEKVFLECVQDMDHENMFWYRQDPGLGLRLIYFSYDVKMKEKGDIPEGYSVSREKKERFSLILESASTNQTSMYLCASSLRVSQGGNQPQHFGDGTRLSIL.

The gene calls are TRBV19 and TRBJ1-2; TRBD1 matches 7 bases. Germline CDR1 and CDR2: LNHDA and SQIVND (reference sequence). The ends lost 7 bases at V and 4 bases at J; junction bases unmatched: 6. There are 13 residues in the CDR3. This chain's CDR3 is CASTQQGIYGYTF. The CDR3 nucleotides are TGTGCCAGTACTCAACAGGGGATCTATGGCTACACCTTC.

The chain couples TRBV4-1 to TRBJ2-7; perhaps TRBD1 as D (6 bases). The V end was cut by 1 base, the J end by 2 bases, with 9 bases between. CDR3 size: 14 residues. Looked up from germline, CDR1 is MGHRA and CDR2 is YSYEKL. For the CDR3, the DNA is TGCGCCAGCAGCCAAGGGGGACAAACCTACGAGCAGTACTTC. Translating it yields CASSQGGQTYEQYF.